This T cell receptor (beta chain) was observed in a study of T cells after yellow fever vaccination. Study conclusions and caveats: Reappearance after the booster was seen for most primary-vaccination clones, at roughly 96% CD4 and 70% to 90% CD8.

The CDR3 has 14 residues. In germline, CDR1 is KGHDR, CDR2 SFDVKD. The V gene end was trimmed by 7 bases and the J gene end by 8 bases; junction bases not matched to a gene: 10. TCRdb independently ran MiXCR on the 5' RACE reads; one entry per CDR3 protein. The table has under 300,000 distinct CDR3 sequences, over 10% seen once; the top ten hold around 0.55%. The sample holds many counts of this clonotype. The antigen is not known. The chain uses TRBV24-1 and TRBJ2-1, with TRBD2 matching 7 bases. This specimen consisted of CD4+ T cells sorted from PBMCs, obtained 45 days after the yellow fever booster vaccination. The sequence came from a man aged 25 to 40 who received the YFV17D yellow fever vaccine. DNA of the CDR3: TGTGCCACCAGATCGGCGGGAGTCGGCGATGAGCAGTTCTTC. Its protein product is CATRSAGVGDEQFF.